This entry is about one T cell receptor beta chain. The sample originates from a study of blood T cell repertoires in COVID-19. Trimming stripped 5 bases from V and 2 bases from J, with 25 bases between. The CDR3 length is 18 residues. Germline CDR1 reads SGHAT; CDR2 reads FQNNGV. Produced via immunoSEQ multiplex PCR; TCRdb's table is partial and in-frame only. This table holds about 130,000 clones, around 80% found once. The source is a human donor in a cohort sampled during active COVID-19. The chain uses TRBV11-2 and TRBJ2-7; maybe TRBD1 (5 bases). Sequencing was performed on peripheral blood. CDR3 amino acids: CASSPTRRQKGDTYEQYF. The CDR3 DNA reads as TGTGCCAGCAGCCCCACGAGGCGACAGAAAGGCGATACCTACGAGCAGTACTTC.